Each of the 20 T cell receptor beta chains below was sequenced from the same sample in a study of cytomegalovirus exposure and HLA in healthy donors. PCR was performed using 60 Vbeta and 13 Jbeta primers. Profiled with immunoSEQ multiplex PCR; TCRdb holds only in-frame clones, not every one. The repertoire includes 70,000 to 95,000 clones, about 76% of them detected once, and 10% sits in the top ten. The material sequenced was PBMCs. Receptors originate from a man in his thirties or forties in good health and CMV-seropositive.

The V and J genes are TRBV18 and TRBJ1-3; D remains unclear. Germline V gene lookup returns CDR1 KGHSH and CDR2 LQKENI. Trimming took 6 bases from V and 0 from J, leaving 9 bases between them. The CDR3 runs to 14 residues. The CDR3 coding sequence is TGTGCCAGCTCGGAACAGAGCTCTGGAAACACCATATATTTT. The encoded protein is CASSEQSSGNTIYF.

The CDR3 spells CASSLFGATNTEAFF. DNA for the CDR3: TGTGCCAGCAGTTTATTTGGGGCAACAAACACTGAAGCTTTCTTT. The chain couples TRBV27 to TRBJ1-1; D may be TRBD1 (5 bases). Germline lookup yields CDR1 MNHEY and CDR2 SMNVEV (reference sequence). The CDR3 is made up of 15 amino acids. V was shortened by 1 base and J by 2 bases, with 11 bases between the two germline ends.

This clone was picked up a small number of times. The rearrangement links TRBV6-5 to TRBJ1-6, with TRBD1 matching 10 bases. V lost 2 bases to trimming and J lost 5 bases; unmatched junction nucleotides: 0. The germline gives CDR1 MNHEY, CDR2 SVGAGI. The CDR3 loop spans 15 amino acids. The CDR3 DNA sequence: TGTGCCAGCAGTTACGGGACAGGGGATAATTCACCCCTCCACTTT. As protein: CASSYGTGDNSPLHF.

The gene calls are TRBV18 and TRBJ2-3; 10 nucleotides match TRBD1. This CDR3 is 15 amino acids long. The V segment lost 4 bases and the J segment 3 bases; nucleotides outside the gene matches: 4. In germline, CDR1 is KGHSH, CDR2 LQKENI. This CDR3 is CASSHGTGVTDTQYF. The CDR3, as DNA: TGTGCCAGCTCACATGGGACAGGGGTGACAGATACGCAGTATTTT.

This clone was seen once. The chain is built from TRBV5-6 and TRBJ2-2; 8 nucleotides match TRBD2. Germline CDR1 and CDR2: SGHDT and YYEEEE. The CDR3 loop spans 18 amino acids. J was trimmed by 0 bases and V by 4 bases; bases with no gene match: 11. The CDR3 region has the DNA TGTGCCAGCAGCGCACGGACTAGCAGGACCGCGAACACCGGGGAGCTGTTTTTT. This codes for CASSARTSRTANTGELFF.

The chain joins TRBV5-1 to TRBJ1-1; TRBD1 matches 9 bases. Germline V gives CDR1 SGHRS, CDR2 YFSETQ. This CDR3 is built from 15 residues. V gave up 4 bases and J gave up 3 bases; unmatched junction bases: 7. Written as DNA, the CDR3 is TGCGCCAGCAGCCTCGGACAGGGGTATGACACTGAAGCTTTCTTT. Protein product: CASSLGQGYDTEAFF.

The genes are TRBV28 and TRBJ2-5; D is uncertain. This CDR3 is built from 15 residues. CDR1 and CDR2 from the germline V gene are MDHEN and SYDVKM. Deletions cut 5 bases from V and 3 bases from J, with 16 bases between. The CDR3 reads CASSGLGAEKETQYF. CDR3 sequence (DNA): TGTGCCAGCAGTGGCCTCGGTGCGGAGAAAGAGACCCAGTACTTC.

The rearrangement uses TRBV30 and TRBJ1-2; 10 bases match TRBD1. CDR1 and CDR2 (germline): GTSNPN, SVGIG (reference sequence). The CDR3 sequence is 15 residues long. The ends lost 0 bases at V and 5 bases at J; junction bases unmatched: 6. The CDR3 loop reads CAWSVRQGARYGYTF. Here the CDR3 DNA reads TGTGCCTGGAGTGTACGACAGGGGGCAAGATATGGCTACACCTTC.

The rearrangement links TRBV15 to TRBJ1-5; D not certain. The CDR3 has 15 residues. CDR1 is LNHNV and CDR2 is YYDKDF in the germline V gene (reference sequence). Deletions cut 7 bases from V and 0 bases from J, with 13 bases between. The CDR3 protein is CATKQTVTSNQPQHF. The CDR3 nucleotides read TGTGCCACCAAACAAACAGTAACTAGCAATCAGCCCCAGCATTTT.

This CDR3 is CASSMGLAGENTGELFF. Here the CDR3 DNA reads TGTGCCAGTAGTATGGGATTAGCGGGGGAGAACACCGGGGAGCTGTTTTTT. The genes are TRBV19 and TRBJ2-2; 9 bases map to TRBD2. V was pared by 3 bases and J by 1 base, with 6 bases of the junction left unmatched. The CDR3 runs to 17 residues. CDR1 is LNHDA and CDR2 is SQIVND in the germline V gene (reference sequence).

This clone was seen only once. The genes are TRBV10-3 and TRBJ2-3, with 7 bases lining up with TRBD2. The germline V gene encodes CDR1 ENHRY and CDR2 SYGVKD. The V gene end was trimmed by 6 bases and the J gene end by 0 bases; junction bases not matched to a gene: 6. CDR3 length equals 15 residues. The CDR3 coding sequence is TGTGCCATCAGCTCTGACGGGGGGAGCACAGATACGCAGTATTTT. Protein sequence: CAISSDGGSTDTQYF.

This clone was recorded only once. V is TRBV7-3 and J is TRBJ2-3, with D unclear. Trimming took off 2 bases at V and 0 bases at J, with 9 bases between the two ends. The CDR3 is made up of 15 amino acids. Germline V CDR1 and CDR2: SGHTA, FQGTGA. CDR3 sequence: CASSLRGTSTDTQYF. In DNA, the CDR3 is TGTGCCAGCAGCTTACGCGGAACTAGCACAGATACGCAGTATTTT.

The chain links TRBV29-1 to TRBJ2-3; the match to TRBD2 covers 9 bases. This CDR3 contains 15 residues. From germline, CDR1 is SQVTM and CDR2 ANQGSEA. Losses at the gene ends were 8 bases for V and 2 bases for J; bases not matched to a gene: 11. CDR3 loop: CSLIAGEGDTDTQYF. DNA for the CDR3: TGCAGCCTCATAGCGGGGGAGGGGGACACAGATACGCAGTATTTT.

This clone showed up just a few times. This chain joins TRBV28 and TRBJ1-4, with D possibly matching TRBD1 (6 bases). In germline, CDR1 is MDHEN, CDR2 SYDVKM. The CDR3 loop spans 15 amino acids. Trimming pared 6 bases from V and 3 bases from J, leaving 14 bases between. The CDR3 nucleotides read TGTGCCAGCAGCCAACAGGGATCAGCTAATGAAAAACTGTTTTTT. This codes for CASSQQGSANEKLFF.

The CDR3 loop reads CASSLTGVTELFF. The CDR3 DNA reads as TGTGCCAGCAGCTTGACAGGGGTTACGGAGCTGTTTTTT. V usage is TRBV7-3 and J usage is TRBJ2-2, with 8 bases fitting TRBD1. The CDR3 is 13 amino acids. The germline gives CDR1 SGHTA, CDR2 FQGTGA. The V segment lost 3 bases and the J segment 10 bases; nucleotides outside the gene matches: 4.

The chain couples TRBV6-5 to TRBJ2-7; 7 bases match TRBD2. Germline assignment: CDR1 MNHEY and CDR2 SVGAGI. This CDR3 spans 16 amino acids. The V and J ends lost 0 bases and 4 bases, in that order; junction bases with no gene match: 9. CDR3 amino acids: CASSYSGAGSLYEQYF. DNA of the CDR3: TGTGCCAGCAGTTACTCAGGAGCGGGGTCCCTATACGAGCAGTACTTC.

The chain joins TRBV7-9 to TRBJ2-7; TRBD1 agrees at 7 bases. CDR3 length equals 16 residues. With V trimmed by 5 bases and J by 6 bases, 16 bases remained unmatched. The germline V gene has CDR1 SEHNR and CDR2 FQNEAQ (reference sequence). The chain's CDR3 is CASSLEWGRGSGEQYF. For the CDR3, the DNA is TGTGCCAGCAGCCTGGAATGGGGCAGGGGGTCTGGCGAGCAGTACTTC.

The chain employs TRBV5-4 and TRBJ1-6, with D hard to call. V was shortened by 3 bases and J by 7 bases, with 14 bases between the two germline ends. The CDR3 runs to 15 residues. Germline-derived CDR1 and CDR2 are SGHNT and YYREEE (reference sequence). CDR3 sequence reads: CASSSRTGGNSPLHF. CDR3 DNA sequence: TGTGCCAGCAGCTCAAGGACCGGAGGAAATTCACCCCTCCACTTT.

J is TRBJ1-2 and V is TRBV30; TRBD1 agrees at 9 bases. The germline V gene has CDR1 GTSNPN and CDR2 SVGIG (reference sequence). This CDR3 spans 15 amino acids. V lost 2 bases and J lost 9; bases outside the gene matches: 13. The CDR3 region is CAWSYVRDREVRYTF. The CDR3 DNA follows: TGTGCCTGGAGTTATGTGCGGGACAGGGAGGTGCGCTACACCTTC.

The chain couples TRBV9 to TRBJ2-5; no firm D call. The CDR3 runs 14 residues. V was shortened by 2 bases and J by 1 base, with 9 bases between the two germline ends. Germline-derived CDR1 and CDR2 are SGDLS and YYNGEE. CDR3 amino acids: CASSVGSFQETQYF. As DNA, the CDR3 is TGTGCCAGCAGCGTGGGCAGTTTCCAAGAGACCCAGTACTTC.